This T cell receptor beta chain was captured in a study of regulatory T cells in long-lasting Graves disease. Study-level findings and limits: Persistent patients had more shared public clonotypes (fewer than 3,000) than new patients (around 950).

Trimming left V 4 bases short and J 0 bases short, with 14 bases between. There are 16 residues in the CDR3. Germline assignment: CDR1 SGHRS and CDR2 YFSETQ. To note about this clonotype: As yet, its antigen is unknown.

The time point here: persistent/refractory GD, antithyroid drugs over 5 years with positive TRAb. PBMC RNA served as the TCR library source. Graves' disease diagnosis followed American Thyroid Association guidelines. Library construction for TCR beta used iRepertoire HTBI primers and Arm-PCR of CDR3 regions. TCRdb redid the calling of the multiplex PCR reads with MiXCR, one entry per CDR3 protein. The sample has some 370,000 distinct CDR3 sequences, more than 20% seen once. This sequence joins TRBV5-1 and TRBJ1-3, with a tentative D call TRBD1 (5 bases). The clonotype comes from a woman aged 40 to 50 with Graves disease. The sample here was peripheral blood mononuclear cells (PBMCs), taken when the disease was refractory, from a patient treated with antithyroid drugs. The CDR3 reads CASSPVGLISGNTIYF. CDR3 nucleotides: TGCGCCAGCAGCCCGGTGGGACTCATCTCTGGAAACACCATATATTTT.